A selection of T cell receptor beta chains follows, all from one sample in a study of human T cells and chemical hapten exposure. Via MiXCR, TCRdb re-called the RACE reads, giving one row per CDR3 protein. Of 74,000 or so distinct CDR3 sequences in the sample, 12% are singletons; the top ten hold roughly 3.6%. The material was whole blood, obtained in connection with sensitization to the hapten diphenylcyclopropenone (DPC). These receptors originate from a woman aged 60-75 years with alopecia areata. Some clones in this sample may be carry-over from other donors' samples. CDR3s include the opening cysteine and the closing phenylalanine or tryptophan. D genes are given only for firm matches. Rows give clone size only sometimes, using once, few, many, or a class for an expanded clone.

clone size: many
J gene: TRBJ2-5
D gene: TRBD2
V gene: TRBV11-2
CDR3 DNA: TGTGCCAGCAGCTTAGTACTAGCGGAGGGGTTGGCCCAGTACTTC
CDR3 protein: CASSLVLAEGLAQYF

clone size: many
J gene: TRBJ1-3
D gene: TRBD1
V gene: TRBV4-2
CDR3 DNA: TGTGCCAGCAGCCAAGATCTGAGGGGGCGATTCGGAAACACCATATATTTT
CDR3 protein: CASSQDLRGRFGNTIYF

clone size: many
J gene: TRBJ2-7
D gene: .
V gene: TRBV7-9
CDR3 DNA: TGTGCCAGCAGCCCCCAGTCCCACGAGCAGTACTTC
CDR3 protein: CASSPQSHEQYF

clone size: .
J gene: TRBJ2-7
D gene: TRBD2
V gene: TRBV7-6
CDR3 DNA: TGTGCCAGCAGCTTCTGTTTTCGACTAGCGGGGGTCGGAGAGCAGTACTTC
CDR3 protein: CASSFCFRLAGVGEQYF

clone size: few
J gene: TRBJ2-1
D gene: TRBD2
V gene: TRBV9
CDR3 DNA: TGTGCCAGCAGCGTAGAGTTCACTAGCGGGGATCACAATGAGCAGTTCTTC
CDR3 protein: CASSVEFTSGDHNEQFF

clone size: .
J gene: TRBJ1-1
D gene: .
V gene: TRBV29-1
CDR3 DNA: TGCAGCGTGACTTGGAACACTGAAGCTTTCTTT
CDR3 protein: CSVTWNTEAFF

clone size: .
J gene: TRBJ2-7
D gene: TRBD1
V gene: TRBV6-5
CDR3 DNA: TGTGCCAGCAGTCGTGGGACAGGGGTAGGGGAGCAGTACTTC
CDR3 protein: CASSRGTGVGEQYF

clone size: .
J gene: TRBJ2-7
D gene: .
V gene: TRBV10-3
CDR3 DNA: TGTGCCATCAGTCAGAGCCGCACCTACGAGCAGTACTTC
CDR3 protein: CAISQSRTYEQYF

clone size: few
J gene: TRBJ2-7
D gene: .
V gene: TRBV15
CDR3 DNA: TGTGCCACCAGCAGAGATCGGGGTAGCTCCTACGAGCAGTACTTC
CDR3 protein: CATSRDRGSSYEQYF

clone size: few
J gene: TRBJ2-2
D gene: TRBD1
V gene: TRBV6-5
CDR3 DNA: TGTGCCAGCAAACCGGGACAGGGGGCTACCGGGGAGCTGTTTTTT
CDR3 protein: CASKPGQGATGELFF

clone size: .
J gene: TRBJ1-1
D gene: TRBD1
V gene: TRBV27
CDR3 DNA: TGTGCCAGCAGTTTCGGTAAGGGGGCGACTGAAGCTTTCTTT
CDR3 protein: CASSFGKGATEAFF

clone size: few
J gene: TRBJ2-7
D gene: .
V gene: TRBV5-1
CDR3 DNA: TGCGCCAGCAGCTTGGTATTTCGTGGGGTCCACGAGCAGTACTTC
CDR3 protein: CASSLVFRGVHEQYF

clone size: few
J gene: TRBJ2-7
D gene: TRBD2
V gene: TRBV29-1
CDR3 DNA: TGCAGCGTTGCCCACCGTAGCGGGGTACCAACCTACGAGCAGTACTTC
CDR3 protein: CSVAHRSGVPTYEQYF

clone size: .
J gene: TRBJ2-2
D gene: .
V gene: TRBV5-1
CDR3 DNA: TGCGCCAGCAGCTTGTCAGACGCAGGCGGGGAGCTGTTTTTT
CDR3 protein: CASSLSDAGGELFF

clone size: .
J gene: TRBJ2-3
D gene: TRBD2
V gene: TRBV10-1
CDR3 DNA: TGCGCCAGCAGTGATCCAGCGGGGGGCACAGATACGCAGTATTTT
CDR3 protein: CASSDPAGGTDTQYF

clone size: few
J gene: TRBJ1-6
D gene: .
V gene: TRBV2
CDR3 DNA: TGTGCCAGCCGGGTGCAAGGGACGGATAATTCACCCCTCCACTTT
CDR3 protein: CASRVQGTDNSPLHF

clone size: few
J gene: TRBJ1-2
D gene: .
V gene: TRBV12-3/TRBV12-4
CDR3 DNA: TGTGCCAGCAGCTCCGTTGCCGGTGGCTACACCTTC
CDR3 protein: CASSSVAGGYTF

clone size: .
J gene: TRBJ2-6
D gene: .
V gene: TRBV7-9
CDR3 DNA: TGTGCCAGCAGCTTAGGCAACAACGTCCTGACTTTC
CDR3 protein: CASSLGNNVLTF

clone size: many
J gene: TRBJ2-1
D gene: .
V gene: TRBV20-1
CDR3 DNA: TGCAGTGCCACCCCCCCCTTGAGTGGGTCCTACAATGAGCAGTTCTTC
CDR3 protein: CSATPPLSGSYNEQFF

clone size: few
J gene: TRBJ2-3
D gene: .
V gene: TRBV7-6
CDR3 DNA: TGTGCCAGCAGCCCATGGCTCGCGGGGAGCACCACAGATACGCAGTATTTT
CDR3 protein: CASSPWLAGSTTDTQYF

clone size: .
J gene: TRBJ2-4
D gene: TRBD1
V gene: TRBV6-5
CDR3 DNA: TGTGCCAGCAGTGGGGGACAGGGGAACAAAAACATTCAGTACTTC
CDR3 protein: CASSGGQGNKNIQYF

clone size: .
J gene: TRBJ1-2
D gene: .
V gene: TRBV18
CDR3 DNA: TGTGCCAGCTCACCACTCGCCCCAGGGGAAGCTAACTATGGCTACACCTTC
CDR3 protein: CASSPLAPGEANYGYTF

clone size: .
J gene: TRBJ2-4
D gene: TRBD2
V gene: TRBV5-1
CDR3 DNA: TGCGCCAGCAGCTTGTTATTAGCGGGAGCCAAAAACATTCAGTACTTC
CDR3 protein: CASSLLLAGAKNIQYF

clone size: .
J gene: TRBJ2-1
D gene: .
V gene: TRBV18
CDR3 DNA: TGTGCCAGCTCACCACCGGGGGTACGGCCCTACAATGAGCAGTTCTTC
CDR3 protein: CASSPPGVRPYNEQFF

clone size: .
J gene: TRBJ2-1
D gene: .
V gene: TRBV4-1
CDR3 DNA: TGCGCCAGCAGCCGAGAAGGGACCACGCAGTGGCAGTTCTTC
CDR3 protein: CASSREGTTQWQFF

clone size: many
J gene: TRBJ1-1
D gene: .
V gene: TRBV5-4
CDR3 DNA: TGTGCCAGCGTTGGTGGCACTGAAGCTTTCTTT
CDR3 protein: CASVGGTEAFF

clone size: .
J gene: TRBJ1-4
D gene: TRBD1
V gene: TRBV2
CDR3 DNA: TGTGCCAGCAAACAACAGGGGGTTACTAATGAAAAACTGTTTTTT
CDR3 protein: CASKQQGVTNEKLFF

clone size: few
J gene: TRBJ1-2
D gene: .
V gene: TRBV11-1
CDR3 DNA: TGTGCCAGCAGCTCCCAAACAGGGTCGGGGCATGGCTACACCTTC
CDR3 protein: CASSSQTGSGHGYTF